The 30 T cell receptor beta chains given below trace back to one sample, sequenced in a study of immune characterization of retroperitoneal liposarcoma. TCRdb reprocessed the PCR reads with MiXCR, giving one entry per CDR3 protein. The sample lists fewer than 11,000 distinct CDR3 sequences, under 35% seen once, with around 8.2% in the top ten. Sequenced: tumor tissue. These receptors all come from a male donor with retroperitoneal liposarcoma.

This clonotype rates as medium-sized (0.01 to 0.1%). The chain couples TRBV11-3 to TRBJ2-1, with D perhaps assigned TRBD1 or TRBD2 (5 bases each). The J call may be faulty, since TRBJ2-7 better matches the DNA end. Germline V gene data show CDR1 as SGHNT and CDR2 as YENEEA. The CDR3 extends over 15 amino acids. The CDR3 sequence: CASSSSGSSYNEQYF. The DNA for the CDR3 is TGTGCCAGCAGCTCATCAGGGAGCTCCTACAATGAGCAGTACTTC.

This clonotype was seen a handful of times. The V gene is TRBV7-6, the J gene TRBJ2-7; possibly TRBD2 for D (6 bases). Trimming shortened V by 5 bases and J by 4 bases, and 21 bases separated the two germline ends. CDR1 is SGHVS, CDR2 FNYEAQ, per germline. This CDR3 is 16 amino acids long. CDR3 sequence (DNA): TGTGCCAGCAGCCCAAGACTGGGACTCCACTTATACGAGCAGTACTTC. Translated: CASSPRLGLHLYEQYF.

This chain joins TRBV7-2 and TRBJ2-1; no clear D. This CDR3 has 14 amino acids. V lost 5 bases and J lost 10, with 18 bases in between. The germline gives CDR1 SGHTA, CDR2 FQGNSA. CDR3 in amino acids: CASSRDQAYYEQFF. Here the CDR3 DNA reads TGTGCCAGCAGCCGTGATCAGGCGTACTACGAGCAGTTCTTC.

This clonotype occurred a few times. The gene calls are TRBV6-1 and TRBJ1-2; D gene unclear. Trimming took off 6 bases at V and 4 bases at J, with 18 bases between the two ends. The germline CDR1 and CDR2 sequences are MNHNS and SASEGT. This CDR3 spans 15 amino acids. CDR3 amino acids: CASSPPQRSGYGYTF. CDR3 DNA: TGTGCCAGCAGCCCCCCCCAGCGATCCGGCTATGGCTACACCTTC.

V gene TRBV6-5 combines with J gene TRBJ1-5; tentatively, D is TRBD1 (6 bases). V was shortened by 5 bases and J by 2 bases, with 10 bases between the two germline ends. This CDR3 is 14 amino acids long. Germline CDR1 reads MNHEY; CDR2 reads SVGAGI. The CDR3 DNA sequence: TGTGCCAGCAGTCCCTCAGGGGGCAATCAGCCCCAGCATTTT. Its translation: CASSPSGGNQPQHF.

DNA of the CDR3: TGTGCCAGCAGCTCCAAGGGGACTAGCGGGGAAGAGCAGTTCTTC. Amino acid sequence: CASSSKGTSGEEQFF. This chain joins TRBV7-3 and TRBJ2-1; 13 nucleotides agree with TRBD2. J gave up 10 bases and V 4 bases, and 7 bases lay outside the gene matches. Per germline, CDR1 SGHTA and CDR2 FQGTGA. The CDR3 contains 15 residues. Complete variable domain (other parts from reference TRBV7-3 and TRBJ2-1): GAGVSQTPSNKVTEKGKYVELRCDPISGHTALYWYRQSLGQGPEFLIYFQGTGAADDSGLPNDRFFAVRPEGSVSTLKIQRTERGDSAVYLCASSSKGTSGEEQFFGPGTRLTVL.

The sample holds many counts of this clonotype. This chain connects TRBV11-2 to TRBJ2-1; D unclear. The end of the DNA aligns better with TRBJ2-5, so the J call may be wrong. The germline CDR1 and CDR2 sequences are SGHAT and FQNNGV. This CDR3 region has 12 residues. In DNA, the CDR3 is TGTGCCAGCAGCTTAGTCAGAGAGACCCAGTACTTC. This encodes CASSLVRETQYF.

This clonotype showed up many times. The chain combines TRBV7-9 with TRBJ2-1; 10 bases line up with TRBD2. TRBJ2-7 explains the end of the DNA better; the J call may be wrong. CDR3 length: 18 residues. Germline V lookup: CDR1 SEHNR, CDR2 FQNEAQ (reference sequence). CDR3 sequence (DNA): TGTGCCAGCAGCGGGACTAGCGACGATAGAGGGGGATACAATGAGCAGTACTTC. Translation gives CASSGTSDDRGGYNEQYF.

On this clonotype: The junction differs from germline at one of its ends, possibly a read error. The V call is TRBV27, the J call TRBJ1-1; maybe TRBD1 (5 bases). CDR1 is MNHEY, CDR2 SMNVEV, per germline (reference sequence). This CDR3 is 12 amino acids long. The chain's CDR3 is CVSSAGQSEAFF. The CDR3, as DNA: TGTGTCAGCAGTGCCGGACAAAGTGAAGCTTTCTTT.

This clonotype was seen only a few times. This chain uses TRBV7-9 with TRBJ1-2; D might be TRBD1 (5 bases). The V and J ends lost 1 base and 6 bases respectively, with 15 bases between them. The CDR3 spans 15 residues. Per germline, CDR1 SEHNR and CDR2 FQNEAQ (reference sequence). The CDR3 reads CASSLGGGQGHGYTF. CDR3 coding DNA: TGTGCCAGCAGCTTAGGAGGAGGACAAGGACATGGCTACACCTTC.

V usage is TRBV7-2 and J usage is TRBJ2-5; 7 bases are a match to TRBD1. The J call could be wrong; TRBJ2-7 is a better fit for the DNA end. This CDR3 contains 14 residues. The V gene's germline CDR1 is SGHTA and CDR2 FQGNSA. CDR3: CASSLGQYPYEQYF. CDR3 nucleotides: TGTGCCAGCAGCTTGGGACAGTATCCCTACGAGCAGTACTTC.

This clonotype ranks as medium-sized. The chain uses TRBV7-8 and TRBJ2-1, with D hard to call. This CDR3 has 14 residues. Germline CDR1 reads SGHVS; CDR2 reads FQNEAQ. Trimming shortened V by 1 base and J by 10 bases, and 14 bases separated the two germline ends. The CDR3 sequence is CASSLGAGIHEQFF. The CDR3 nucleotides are TGTGCCAGCAGCTTAGGGGCAGGTATCCACGAGCAGTTCTTC.

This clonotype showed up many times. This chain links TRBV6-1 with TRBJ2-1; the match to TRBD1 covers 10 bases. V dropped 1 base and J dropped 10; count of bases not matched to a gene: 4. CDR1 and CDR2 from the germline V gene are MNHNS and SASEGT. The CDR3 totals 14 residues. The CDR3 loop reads CASSEGQGAYEQFF. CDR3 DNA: TGTGCCAGCAGTGAAGGACAGGGGGCATACGAGCAGTTCTTC.

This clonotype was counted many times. The CDR3 sequence: CASSTGAGGTQFF. In nucleotides, the CDR3 is TGTGCCAGCAGCACAGGGGCTGGGGGGACCCAGTTCTTC. The rearrangement joins TRBV6-1 to TRBJ2-1; D possibly corresponds to TRBD1 (7 bases). Trimming stripped 6 bases from V and 13 bases from J, with 19 bases between. The CDR3 is 13 amino acids. Germline lookup yields CDR1 MNHNS and CDR2 SASEGT.

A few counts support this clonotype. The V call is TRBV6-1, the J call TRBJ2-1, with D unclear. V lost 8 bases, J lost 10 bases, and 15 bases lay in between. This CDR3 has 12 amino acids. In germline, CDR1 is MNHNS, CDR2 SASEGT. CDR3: CASRHGSYEQFF. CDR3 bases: TGTGCCAGCCGCCATGGTTCCTACGAGCAGTTCTTC.

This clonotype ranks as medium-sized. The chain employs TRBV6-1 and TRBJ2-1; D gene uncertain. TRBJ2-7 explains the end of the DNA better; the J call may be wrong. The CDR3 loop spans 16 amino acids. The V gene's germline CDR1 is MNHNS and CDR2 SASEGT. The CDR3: CASSERQVSSYNEQYF. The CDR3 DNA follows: TGTGCCAGCAGTGAACGGCAGGTTAGCTCCTACAATGAGCAGTACTTC.

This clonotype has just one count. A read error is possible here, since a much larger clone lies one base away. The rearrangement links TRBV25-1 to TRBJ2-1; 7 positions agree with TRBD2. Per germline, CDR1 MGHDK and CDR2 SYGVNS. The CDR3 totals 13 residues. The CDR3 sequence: CTSSLGGLETQFF. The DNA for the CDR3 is TGTACCAGCAGTTTGGGAGGGTTGGAGACCCAGTTCTTC.

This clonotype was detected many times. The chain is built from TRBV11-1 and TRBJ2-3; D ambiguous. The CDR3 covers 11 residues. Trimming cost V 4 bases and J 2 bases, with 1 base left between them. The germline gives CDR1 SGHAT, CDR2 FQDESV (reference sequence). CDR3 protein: CASSSTDTQYF. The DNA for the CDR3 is TGTGCCAGCAGCTCCACAGATACGCAGTATTTT.

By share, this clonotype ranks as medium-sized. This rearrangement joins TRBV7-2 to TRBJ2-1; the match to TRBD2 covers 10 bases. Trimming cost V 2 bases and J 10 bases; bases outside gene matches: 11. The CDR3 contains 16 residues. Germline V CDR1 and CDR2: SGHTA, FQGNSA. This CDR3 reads CASSLKGGTSDYEQFF. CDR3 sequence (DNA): TGTGCCAGCAGCTTAAAGGGAGGGACTAGCGACTACGAGCAGTTCTTC.

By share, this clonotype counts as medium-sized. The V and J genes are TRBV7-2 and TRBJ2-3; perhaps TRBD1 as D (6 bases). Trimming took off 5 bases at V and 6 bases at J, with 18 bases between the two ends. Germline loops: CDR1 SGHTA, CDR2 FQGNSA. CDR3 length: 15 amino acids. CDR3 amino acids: CASSHLGERGDTQYF. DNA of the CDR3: TGTGCCAGCAGCCACCTGGGAGAGAGGGGGGATACGCAGTATTTT.

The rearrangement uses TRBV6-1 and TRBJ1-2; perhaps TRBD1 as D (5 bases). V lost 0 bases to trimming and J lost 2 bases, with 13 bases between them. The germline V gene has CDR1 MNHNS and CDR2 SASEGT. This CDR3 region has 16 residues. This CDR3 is CASSEAAGPSNYGYTF. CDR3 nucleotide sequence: TGTGCCAGCAGTGAAGCGGCAGGGCCGTCCAACTATGGCTACACCTTC.

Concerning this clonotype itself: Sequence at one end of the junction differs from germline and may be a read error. The CDR3 DNA reads TGTGCCAGCACCCCCAGGGTCGGGGGGGACGAGCATTACTTC. Residues: CASTPRVGGDEHYF. The chain has TRBV6-2 or TRBV6-3 and TRBJ2-7; 8 positions agree with TRBD2. Germline V CDR1 and CDR2: MNHEY, SVGEGT. CDR3 length equals 14 residues.

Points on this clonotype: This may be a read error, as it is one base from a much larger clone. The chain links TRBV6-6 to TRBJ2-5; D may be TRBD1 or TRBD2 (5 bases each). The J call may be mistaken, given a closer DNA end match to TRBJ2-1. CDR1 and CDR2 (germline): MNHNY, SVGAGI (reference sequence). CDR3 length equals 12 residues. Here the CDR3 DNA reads TGTGTCAGCAGCAGGGACCCAGGCGAGCAGTTCTTC. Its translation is CVSSRDPGEQFF.

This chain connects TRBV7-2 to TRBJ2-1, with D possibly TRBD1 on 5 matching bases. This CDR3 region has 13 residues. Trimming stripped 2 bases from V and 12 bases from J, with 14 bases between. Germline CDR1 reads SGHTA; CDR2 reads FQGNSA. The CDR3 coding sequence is TGTGCCAGCAGCTTAAGCGCAGGCACAGGGCAGTTCTTC. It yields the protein CASSLSAGTGQFF.

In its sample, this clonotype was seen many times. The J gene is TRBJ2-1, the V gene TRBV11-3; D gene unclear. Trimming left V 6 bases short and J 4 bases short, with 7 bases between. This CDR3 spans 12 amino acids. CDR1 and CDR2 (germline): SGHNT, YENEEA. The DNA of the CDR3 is TGTGCCAGCAGGGACCGTTACAATGAGCAGTTCTTC. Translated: CASRDRYNEQFF.

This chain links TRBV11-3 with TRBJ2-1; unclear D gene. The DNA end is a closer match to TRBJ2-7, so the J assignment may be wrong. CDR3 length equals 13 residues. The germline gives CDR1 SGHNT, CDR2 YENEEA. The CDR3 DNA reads TGTGCCAGCAGTCCCCTCGGTGGTGGGGAGCAGTACTTC. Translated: CASSPLGGGEQYF.

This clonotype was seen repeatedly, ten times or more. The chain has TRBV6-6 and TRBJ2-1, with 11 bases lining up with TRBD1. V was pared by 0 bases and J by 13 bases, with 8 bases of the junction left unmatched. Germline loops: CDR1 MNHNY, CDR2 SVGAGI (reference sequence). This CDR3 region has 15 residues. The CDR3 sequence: CASSYSGTGGETQFF. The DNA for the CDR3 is TGTGCCAGCAGTTACTCGGGGACAGGGGGGGAGACCCAGTTCTTC.

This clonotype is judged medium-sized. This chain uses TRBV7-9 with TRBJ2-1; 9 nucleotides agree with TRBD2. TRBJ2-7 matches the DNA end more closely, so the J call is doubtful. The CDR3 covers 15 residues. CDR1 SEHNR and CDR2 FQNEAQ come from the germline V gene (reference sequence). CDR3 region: CASSSLAGVYNEQYF. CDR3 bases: TGTGCCAGCAGCTCTTTAGCGGGGGTATACAATGAGCAGTACTTC.

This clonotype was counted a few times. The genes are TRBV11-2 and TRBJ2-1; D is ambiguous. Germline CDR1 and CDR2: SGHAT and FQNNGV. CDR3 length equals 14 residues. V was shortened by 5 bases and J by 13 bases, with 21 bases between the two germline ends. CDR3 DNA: TGTGCCAGCAGCCAATTGGACGGGCAAGAGACCCAGTTCTTC. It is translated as CASSQLDGQETQFF.

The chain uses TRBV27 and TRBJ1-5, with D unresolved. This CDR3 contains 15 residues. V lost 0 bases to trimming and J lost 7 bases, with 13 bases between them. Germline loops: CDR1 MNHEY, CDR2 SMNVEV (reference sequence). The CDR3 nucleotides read TGTGCCAGCAGTTTATCAAGGAGGGCGGCACAGCCCCAGCATTTT. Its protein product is CASSLSRRAAQPQHF.